The 12 T cell receptor beta chains given below trace back to one sample, sequenced in a study of control samples from healthy donors and cancer patients. Measured with immunoSEQ multiplex PCR; TCRdb has only the in-frame clones, and not every one. The repertoire holds approximately 46,000 clones, with around 90% as singletons. The sequenced sample consisted of PBMCs. The receptors derive from a man younger than 40 with colorectal cancer.

V and J are TRBV4-3 and TRBJ1-1; possible D gene TRBD1, 6 bases. V dropped 1 base and J dropped 0 bases, with 15 bases sitting between them. The CDR3 runs 17 residues. Germline V gene lookup returns CDR1 LGHNA and CDR2 YSLEER. CDR3 in DNA: TGCGCCAGCAGCCAAGGGGGGCGACAGAGAATGAACACTGAAGCTTTCTTT. It specifies CASSQGGRQRMNTEAFF.

This rearrangement joins TRBV7-2 to TRBJ2-1; D gene ambiguous. This CDR3 region has 11 residues. Germline CDR1 is SGHTA and CDR2 is FQGNSA. V gave up 3 bases and J gave up 10 bases, with 7 bases separating them. The CDR3 DNA reads TGTGCCAGCAGCTTGAGGTGGGAGCAGTTCTTC. Amino acids: CASSLRWEQFF.

The V call is TRBV9, the J call TRBJ1-2; TRBD1 agrees at 11 bases. Germline assignment: CDR1 SGDLS and CDR2 YYNGEE. The CDR3 is 15 amino acids. Germline trimming cut 4 bases from V and 8 bases from J; bases unmatched to any gene: 10. The chain's CDR3 is CASSSRTGGARGYTF. CDR3 coding DNA: TGTGCCAGCAGCTCCCGGACAGGGGGCGCGAGGGGCTACACCTTC.

The V gene is TRBV7-9, the J gene TRBJ1-1, with TRBD1 as a possible D gene (5 bases). Germline lookup yields CDR1 SEHNR and CDR2 FQNEAQ (reference sequence). Trimming removed 5 bases at V and 0 bases at J, with 19 bases between. The CDR3 is 17 residues long. The CDR3 DNA reads TGTGCCAGCAGCCTTTCTATCTCAGGGCCCATGAACACTGAAGCTTTCTTT. Translated: CASSLSISGPMNTEAFF.

V gene TRBV30 combines with J gene TRBJ2-2; 9 nucleotides line up with TRBD2. Germline V gene sequence: CDR1 GTSNPN, CDR2 SVGIG (reference sequence). V dropped 1 base and J dropped 1; count of bases not matched to a gene: 4. This CDR3 region has 16 residues. CDR3: CAWSEGAGGNTGELFF. CDR3 bases: TGTGCCTGGAGTGAGGGAGCGGGGGGGAACACCGGGGAGCTGTTTTTT.

V and J are TRBV5-1 and TRBJ2-1, with TRBD2 identical over 7 bases. The CDR3 spans 15 residues. The germline CDR1 and CDR2 sequences are SGHRS and YFSETQ. V lost 3 bases to trimming and J lost 3 bases; unmatched junction nucleotides: 6. The CDR3 loop is CASSSPLADYNEQFF. CDR3 bases: TGCGCCAGCAGCTCTCCTCTAGCGGACTACAATGAGCAGTTCTTC.

The rearrangement uses TRBV15 and TRBJ2-3; 7 bases align to TRBD2. The CDR3 runs to 16 residues. Looked up from germline, CDR1 is LNHNV and CDR2 is YYDKDF (reference sequence). The V and J ends lost 1 base and 2 bases, in that order; junction bases with no gene match: 6. The CDR3 coding sequence is TGTGCCACCAGCAGAGGGGGACGGGGGGTCACAGATACGCAGTATTTT. As protein: CATSRGGRGVTDTQYF.

This chain joins TRBV3-1 (or the pseudogene TRBV3-2) and TRBJ2-1; D not certain. The germline V gene encodes CDR1 LGHDT and CDR2 YNNKEL (reference sequence). The CDR3 is 15 amino acids. V was shortened by 4 bases and J by 3 bases, with 13 bases between the two germline ends. CDR3 residues: CASSRNLEHYNEQFF. CDR3 in DNA: TGTGCCAGCAGCCGAAATCTAGAACACTACAATGAGCAGTTCTTC.

This clone was seen just once. CDR3 in amino acids: CASSFSWGGGLEAFF. DNA of the CDR3: TGTGCCAGCAGCTTTAGCTGGGGCGGGGGACTAGAGGCTTTCTTT. This chain links TRBV5-4 with TRBJ1-1; tentative D call: TRBD1 (5 bases). Trimming pared 2 bases from V and 11 bases from J, leaving 22 bases between. Germline CDR1 and CDR2: SGHNT and YYREEE (reference sequence). CDR3 length equals 15 residues.

This clone was recorded only once. V and J are TRBV5-1 and TRBJ1-1, with D maybe TRBD1 (5 bases). CDR1 is SGHRS and CDR2 is YFSETQ in the germline V gene. The CDR3 is 14 residues long. V lost 9 bases, J lost 4 bases, and 19 bases lay in between. The CDR3 DNA sequence: TGCGCCACCCACCCCGGCGAGGGGACCACTGAAGCTTTCTTT. Translated, it gives CATHPGEGTTEAFF.

The gene calls are TRBV10-2 and TRBJ2-3, with TRBD2 identical over 9 bases. J lost 6 bases, V lost 7 bases, and 8 bases had no gene match. This CDR3 region has 14 residues. Germline-derived CDR1 and CDR2 are WSHSY and SAAADI. Here the CDR3 reads CASTGASGVDTQYF. CDR3 DNA: TGCGCCAGCACCGGGGCTAGCGGGGTCGATACGCAGTATTTT.

CDR3 residues: CASSMTGAGGAGNTGELFF. The CDR3 DNA follows: TGTGCCAGTAGTATGACGGGCGCTGGAGGGGCGGGGAACACCGGGGAGCTGTTTTTT. The V gene is TRBV19, the J gene TRBJ2-2; D perhaps matches TRBD2 (6 bases). This CDR3 contains 19 residues. Germline loops: CDR1 LNHDA, CDR2 SQIVND (reference sequence). V gave up 3 bases and J gave up 1 base, with 21 bases separating them.